This TCR beta chain was recorded in a study of shared T cell receptors in the human thymus. V gave up 3 bases and J gave up 2 bases; unmatched junction bases: 11. The CDR3 consists of 19 residues. Germline V gene data show CDR1 as LNHNV and CDR2 as YYDKDF (reference sequence). Produced via immunoSEQ multiplex PCR; TCRdb's table is partial and in-frame only. The sample holds 640,000 or so clones, 70% to 90% seen once. These data also formed part of another study, on human thymus T cells. Per that paper: Resections from corrective heart surgery supplied the thymus tissue. Unrelated individuals reportedly shared highly overlapping thymic TCR repertoires.

The specimen was thymocytes. The genes are TRBV15 and TRBJ2-7, with TRBD2 matching over 15 bases. This receptor was identified in a boy in the first two years of life with a congenital heart defect. The CDR3 loop is CATSSRTQRTSGRAYEQYF. The CDR3 DNA reads TGTGCCACCAGCAGTAGGACGCAGAGGACTAGCGGGAGGGCCTACGAGCAGTACTTC.